This T cell receptor (beta chain) was sequenced in a study of shared clonotypes between healthy human individuals. Findings and limits, study-wide: Shared across a handful of donors were about 4.6% of the naive CD4 clonotypes. All-four-donor shared clonotypes had higher generation probabilities than non-shared clonotypes did.

Data came from immunoSEQ multiplex PCR; TCRdb stores just in-frame clones and leaves some out. The sample consists of approximately 720,000 clones, about three quarters of them appearing once. Researchers partitioned CD4+ cells into CD45RA+ naive and CD45RA-negative memory subsets. Concerning this clone: Its antigen is still unknown.

Germline V gives CDR1 GTSNPN, CDR2 SVGIG (reference sequence). With V trimmed by 7 bases and J by 4 bases, 6 bases remained unmatched. The CDR3 covers 13 residues. V usage is TRBV30 and J usage is TRBJ2-7, with 11 bases that match TRBD1. Sequencing was carried out using memory CD4+ T cells sorted from blood. Stated subset: CD45RA-negative fraction. The receptor was isolated from a woman in her thirties in good health. The CDR3 bases are TGTGCCTACAGGACAGGGGGCGCTTACGAGCAGTACTTC. Its protein is CAYRTGGAYEQYF.